The 28 T cell receptor beta chains reported below all come from one sample, sequenced in a study of shared clonotypes between healthy human individuals (dated by TCRdb to the early 2020s). Receptor amplification or capture employed the immunoSEQ multiplex PCR assay. This immuneACCESS table, as held by TCRdb, lists in-frame sequences with V and J called but not all clones. Of the missing ones, under half trace to an unresolved V gene in checked studies; the others have no known cause. The sample profile shows about 2 million clones; about 95% of them were found once. The ten largest clones take up more than 0.9% of the sample. For the CD8 naive samples, CD45RO-negative cells were positively selected for CCR7, yielding a CD45RA+CCR7+ population from which TemRA cells were excluded. The sequenced sample was naive CD8+ T cells sorted from blood. In the paper's terms, the cell subset or site label means: CD45RA+CCR7+. The origin of the receptors is a man aged 18 to 29 in good health.

V is TRBV9 and J is TRBJ2-1; D call uncertain. Germline V gene data show CDR1 as SGDLS and CDR2 as YYNGEE. V was pared by 4 bases and J by 0 bases, with 14 bases between. CDR3 length equals 16 residues. In DNA form, the CDR3 reads TGTGCCAGCAGCTTCTCGCGGATGAGCTCCTACAATGAGCAGTTCTTC. It specifies CASSFSRMSSYNEQFF.

In its sample, this clone was seen once. The chain is built from TRBV2 and TRBJ1-5, with D unresolved. V was shortened by 4 bases and J by 5 bases, with 12 bases between the two germline ends. The V gene's germline CDR1 is SNHLY and CDR2 FYNNEI. This CDR3 has 14 residues. The CDR3 DNA sequence: TGTGCCAGCAGTGTACCTGGGCGGGATCAGCCCCAGCATTTT. Translated: CASSVPGRDQPQHF.

The V and J genes are TRBV6-6 and TRBJ2-6; D is undetermined. The V end was cut by 5 bases, the J end by 0 bases, with 8 bases between. The CDR3 is 15 amino acids. CDR1 and CDR2 from the germline V gene are MNHNY and SVGAGI (reference sequence). In DNA, the CDR3 is TGTGCCAGCAGTCTTCACAGCTCTGGGGCCAACGTCCTGACTTTC. The encoded protein is CASSLHSSGANVLTF.

The DNA of the CDR3 is TGTGCCAGCAGCTTGGTAGGGTCCTACGAGCAGTACTTC. This translates into CASSLVGSYEQYF. The chain links TRBV5-8 to TRBJ2-7, with D hard to call. The CDR3 has 13 residues. Germline CDR1 is SGHTS and CDR2 is YDEGEE. The V gene lost 0 bases and the J gene lost 1 base, with 5 bases spanning the gap.

J is TRBJ2-1 and V is TRBV28; 9 bases align to TRBD1. V was pared by 8 bases and J by 6 bases, with 5 bases of the junction left unmatched. The germline V gene encodes CDR1 MDHEN and CDR2 SYDVKM. The CDR3 spans 13 residues. The CDR3 loop reads CASDRGQGNEQFF. The CDR3 DNA is TGTGCCAGCGACCGGGGACAGGGCAATGAGCAGTTCTTC. The full variable domain, in which reference TRBV28 and TRBJ2-1 provide the parts outside the CDR3, is DVKVTQSSRYLVKRTGEKVFLECVQDMDHENMFWYRQDPGLGLRLIYFSYDVKMKEKGDIPEGYSVSREKKERFSLILESASTNQTSMYLCASDRGQGNEQFFGPGTRLTVL.

The chain uses TRBV19 and TRBJ2-7, with TRBD1 identical over 7 bases. CDR3 size: 15 residues. J gave up 0 bases and V 3 bases, and 5 bases lay outside the gene matches. Germline assignment: CDR1 LNHDA and CDR2 SQIVND (reference sequence). The CDR3: CASSITTGVSYEQYF. CDR3 coding DNA: TGTGCCAGTAGTATCACCACAGGGGTCTCCTACGAGCAGTACTTC. Full variable domain (missing parts from reference TRBV19 and TRBJ2-7): DGGITQSPKYLFRKEGQNVTLSCEQNLNHDAMYWYRQDPGQGLRLIYYSQIVNDFQKGDIAEGYSVSREKKESFPLTVTSAQKNPTAFYLCASSITTGVSYEQYFGPGTRLTVT.

This clone appeared once. V usage is TRBV27 and J usage is TRBJ1-1; D is uncertain. Germline-derived CDR1 and CDR2 are MNHEY and SMNVEV (reference sequence). This CDR3 contains 13 residues. Trimming left V 6 bases short and J 2 bases short, with 10 bases between. This chain's CDR3 is CASRNGINTEAFF. CDR3 coding DNA: TGTGCCAGCAGGAACGGGATCAACACTGAAGCTTTCTTT.

This clone was counted between two and nine times. The chain links TRBV2 to TRBJ1-6, with D possibly being TRBD1 (5 bases). The CDR3 is 16 residues long. V was cut by 3 bases and J by 8 bases, with 17 bases left in between. The germline V gene has CDR1 SNHLY and CDR2 FYNNEI. The CDR3 reads CASSDRGRAWDSPLHF. CDR3 coding DNA: TGTGCCAGCAGTGATCGGGGACGGGCTTGGGATTCACCCCTCCACTTT.

The gene calls are TRBV4-3 and TRBJ2-1, with TRBD2 matching 10 bases. The V gene's germline CDR1 is LGHNA and CDR2 YSLEER. J gave up 10 bases and V 0 bases, and 6 bases lay outside the gene matches. CDR3 length: 15 amino acids. This CDR3 reads CASSQDRTSGSEQFF. CDR3 in DNA: TGCGCCAGCAGCCAAGACAGGACTAGCGGTTCCGAGCAGTTCTTC.

The rearrangement uses TRBV5-1 and TRBJ2-7, with D possibly matching TRBD1 (6 bases). The CDR3 loop spans 14 amino acids. V lost 1 base and J 3 bases, leaving 11 bases between the germline ends. Germline values: CDR1 SGHRS, CDR2 YFSETQ. The DNA of the CDR3 is TGCGCCAGCAGCTTGAGACAGGTCAACTACGAGCAGTACTTC. Amino acids: CASSLRQVNYEQYF.

V and J are TRBV10-2 and TRBJ2-1; 7 bases are a match to TRBD1. Germline V lookup: CDR1 WSHSY, CDR2 SAAADI. Trimming removed 0 bases from V and 7 bases from J; junction bases left unmatched: 9. This CDR3 is built from 16 residues. As DNA, the CDR3 is TGCGCCAGCAGTGAGTCAGAGGGGGCACGGTGGAATGAGCAGTTCTTC. Protein product: CASSESEGARWNEQFF.

J is TRBJ2-7 and V is TRBV10-3, with a weak D call TRBD2 (6 bases). V lost 2 bases and J 4 bases, leaving 15 bases between the germline ends. In germline, CDR1 is ENHRY, CDR2 SYGVKD. CDR3 length: 15 residues. The CDR3 region has the DNA TGTGCCATCAGTGAGACCGGACTATGGGATTACGAGCAGTACTTC. The encoded protein is CAISETGLWDYEQYF.

V gene TRBV27 combines with J gene TRBJ2-5, with D tentatively TRBD1 (5 bases). TRBJ2-7 matches the DNA end more closely, so the J call is doubtful. In germline, CDR1 is MNHEY, CDR2 SMNVEV (reference sequence). The CDR3 contains 12 residues. Here the CDR3 reads CASSLDTGEQYF. In DNA form, the CDR3 reads TGTGCCAGCAGTTTAGACACAGGCGAGCAGTACTTC.

The chain employs TRBV11-2 and TRBJ1-2, with 7 bases aligning to TRBD1. Germline V gene data show CDR1 as SGHAT and CDR2 as FQNNGV. The trim removed 4 bases at V and 3 bases at J, leaving 11 bases unmatched. The CDR3 runs to 16 residues. For the CDR3, the DNA is TGTGCCAGCAGCTCCTTGCTGGGACAGAATGACTATGGCTACACCTTC. This codes for CASSSLLGQNDYGYTF.

Only one count was recorded for this clone. V usage is TRBV19 and J usage is TRBJ2-5; 8 positions match TRBD1. CDR1 and CDR2 from the germline V gene are LNHDA and SQIVND (reference sequence). The CDR3 totals 15 residues. The junction had 12 bases not matched to a gene; V was cut back by 7 bases and J by 5 bases. CDR3 sequence (DNA): TGTGCCAGTACCCAAGCAGGGGGCGCGATGGAGACCCAGTACTTC. Its protein is CASTQAGGAMETQYF.

The gene calls are TRBV4-3 and TRBJ2-3; the D is unclear. There are 14 residues in the CDR3. The germline V gene encodes CDR1 LGHNA and CDR2 YSLEER. The germline V and J ends were trimmed by 4 bases and 0 bases, with 8 bases remaining between them. The CDR3 loop is CASSPSVSTDTQYF. DNA of the CDR3: TGCGCCAGCAGCCCCTCTGTGAGCACAGATACGCAGTATTTT.

A note on this clone: The same CDR3 arises from other DNA sequences in this sample as well. This chain joins TRBV5-1 and TRBJ2-1; D is undetermined. Trimming pared 0 bases from V and 6 bases from J, leaving 7 bases between. Germline CDR1 and CDR2: SGHRS and YFSETQ. There are 13 residues in the CDR3. The CDR3 protein is CASSLDPANEQFF. The DNA of the CDR3 is TGCGCCAGCAGCTTGGACCCTGCCAATGAGCAGTTCTTC.

CDR3 DNA: TGTGCCAGCAGTTGGGACAGGGAAGAGACCCAGTACTTC. Its protein is CASSWDREETQYF. The chain is built from TRBV5-8 and TRBJ2-5; 9 bases line up with TRBD1. Looked up from germline, CDR1 is SGHTS and CDR2 is YDEGEE. The V and J ends lost 5 bases and 3 bases, in that order; junction bases with no gene match: 2. There are 13 residues in the CDR3.

The chain uses TRBV28 and TRBJ1-1; the D is unclear. Germline CDR1 reads MDHEN; CDR2 reads SYDVKM. V gave up 10 bases and J gave up 1 base, with 19 bases separating them. This CDR3 has 15 residues. The CDR3 spells CATTILGWGNTEAFF. The CDR3 DNA is TGTGCCACCACTATACTCGGATGGGGGAACACTGAAGCTTTCTTT.

The genes are TRBV18 and TRBJ2-7; D may match TRBD1 or TRBD2 (5 bases each). V gave up 3 bases and J gave up 2 bases, with 11 bases separating them. Per germline, CDR1 KGHSH and CDR2 LQKENI. The length of the CDR3 is 14 residues. The CDR3, as DNA: TGTGCCAGCTCACCCAGGGACGAGACCTACGAGCAGTACTTC. It encodes CASSPRDETYEQYF.

The chain recombines TRBV4-3 with TRBJ2-2; D not certain. CDR1 is LGHNA, CDR2 YSLEER, per germline. This CDR3 has 15 amino acids. The V end was cut by 0 bases, the J end by 1 base, with 6 bases between. The CDR3, as DNA: TGCGCCAGCAGCCAAGACGGAAAGAACACCGGGGAGCTGTTTTTT. Translating it yields CASSQDGKNTGELFF.

This CDR3 reads CASSQINGEKLFF. CDR3 in DNA: TGTGCCAGCAGCCAAATCAACGGTGAAAAACTGTTTTTT. The chain combines TRBV14 with TRBJ1-4; D is unresolved. V lost 2 bases to trimming and J lost 7 bases, with 8 bases between them. Germline lookup yields CDR1 SGHDN and CDR2 FVKESK. There are 13 residues in the CDR3. The full variable domain, its missing parts supplied by reference TRBV14 and TRBJ1-4, is EAGVTQFPSHSVIEKGQTVTLRCDPISGHDNLYWYRRVMGKEIKFLLHFVKESKQDESGMPNNRFLAERTGGTYSTLKVQPAELEDSGVYFCASSQINGEKLFFGSGTQLSVL.

Regarding this clone: At one end the junction does not follow the germline gene, possibly because of a read error. The chain carries TRBV28 and TRBJ1-5, with D possibly being TRBD1 (5 bases). Per the germline V gene, CDR1 is MDHEN and CDR2 is SYDVKM. The CDR3 totals 15 residues. This CDR3 is CATSLTSGLRQPQHF. The CDR3 DNA follows: TGTGCCACCAGTCTGACTTCGGGACTGCGGCAGCCCCAGCATTTT.

The genes are TRBV5-6 and TRBJ2-7; D is possibly TRBD1 or TRBD2 (5 bases each). In germline, CDR1 is SGHDT, CDR2 YYEEEE. The ends were cut back, 1 base at V and 5 bases at J, with 10 bases in the middle. The CDR3 is 13 residues long. CDR3 sequence (DNA): TGTGCCAGCAGCTTGCCAGGGAGCGACGAGCAGTACTTC. It is translated as CASSLPGSDEQYF.

The chain combines TRBV13 with TRBJ2-5, with 11 bases matching TRBD2. Trimming cost V 5 bases and J 5 bases; bases outside gene matches: 10. Per germline, CDR1 PRHDT and CDR2 FYEKMQ (reference sequence). CDR3 length: 16 amino acids. The CDR3 nucleotides are TGTGCCAGCAGCCCGGGACTAGCGGAGACTGGGGAGACCCAGTACTTC. It translates to CASSPGLAETGETQYF.

The gene calls are TRBV7-9 and TRBJ1-1, with D hard to call. The length of the CDR3 is 13 residues. In germline, CDR1 is SEHNR, CDR2 FQNEAQ (reference sequence). Between the trimmed V and J ends, which lost 5 bases and 0 bases, there was a span of 7 bases. CDR3 in amino acids: CASSQAMNTEAFF. The CDR3 nucleotides read TGTGCCAGCAGCCAAGCGATGAACACTGAAGCTTTCTTT.

The CDR3 DNA is TGTGCCAGCAGCCCTTTAGGGGACAGGGGTTTGAATAGATCACCCCTCCACTTT. Its protein product is CASSPLGDRGLNRSPLHF. The chain couples TRBV27 to TRBJ1-6; 10 bases are shared with TRBD1. The CDR3 loop spans 18 amino acids. Germline CDR1 reads MNHEY; CDR2 reads SMNVEV (reference sequence). V shed 6 bases and J 10 bases; nucleotides not matched to a gene: 18.

The chain has TRBV11-2 and TRBJ2-1; either TRBD1 or TRBD2 may fit D (5 bases each). The CDR3 is 12 amino acids. V was cut by 0 bases and J by 10 bases, with 7 bases left in between. CDR1 and CDR2 from the germline V gene are SGHAT and FQNNGV. The CDR3 is CASSLDWGEQFF. The CDR3 DNA follows: TGTGCCAGCAGCTTAGATTGGGGGGAGCAGTTCTTC.